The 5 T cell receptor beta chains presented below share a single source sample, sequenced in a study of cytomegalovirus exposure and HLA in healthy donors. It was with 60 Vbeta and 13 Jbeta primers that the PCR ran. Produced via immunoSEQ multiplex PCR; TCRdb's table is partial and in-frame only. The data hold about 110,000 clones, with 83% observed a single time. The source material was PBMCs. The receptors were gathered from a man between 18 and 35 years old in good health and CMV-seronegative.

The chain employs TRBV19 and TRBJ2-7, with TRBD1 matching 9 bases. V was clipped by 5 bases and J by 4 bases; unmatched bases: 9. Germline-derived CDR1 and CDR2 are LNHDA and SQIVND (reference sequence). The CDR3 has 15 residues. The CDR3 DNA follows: TGTGCCAGTAGTTTCGGGACAGGGATCGGGTACGAGCAGTACTTC. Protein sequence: CASSFGTGIGYEQYF. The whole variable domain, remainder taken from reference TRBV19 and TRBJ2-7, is DGGITQSPKYLFRKEGQNVTLSCEQNLNHDAMYWYRQDPGQGLRLIYYSQIVNDFQKGDIAEGYSVSREKKESFPLTVTSAQKNPTAFYLCASSFGTGIGYEQYFGPGTRLTVT.

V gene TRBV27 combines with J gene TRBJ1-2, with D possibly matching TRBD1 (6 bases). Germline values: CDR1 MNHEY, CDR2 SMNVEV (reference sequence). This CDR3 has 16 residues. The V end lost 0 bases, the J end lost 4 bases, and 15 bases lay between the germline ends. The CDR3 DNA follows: TGTGCCAGCAGTTTATCGGGTGGGGGCCTCTTCTATGGCTACACCTTC. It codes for CASSLSGGGLFYGYTF.

The CDR3 reads CSASIGDYTF. The CDR3 region has the DNA TGCAGTGCTAGTATAGGGGACTACACCTTC. This sequence joins TRBV20-1 and TRBJ1-2, with D possibly matching TRBD1 (5 bases). V lost 3 bases and J lost 10, with 9 bases in between. CDR3 length: 10 residues. The germline gives CDR1 DFQATT, CDR2 SNEGSKA (reference sequence).

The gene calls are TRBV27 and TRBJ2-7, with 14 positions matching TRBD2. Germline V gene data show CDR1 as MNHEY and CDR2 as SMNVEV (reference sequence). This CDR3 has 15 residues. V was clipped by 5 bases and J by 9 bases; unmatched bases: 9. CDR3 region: CASSTGTSGRSSQYF. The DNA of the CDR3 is TGTGCCAGCAGTACCGGGACTAGCGGGAGAAGCTCGCAGTACTTC.

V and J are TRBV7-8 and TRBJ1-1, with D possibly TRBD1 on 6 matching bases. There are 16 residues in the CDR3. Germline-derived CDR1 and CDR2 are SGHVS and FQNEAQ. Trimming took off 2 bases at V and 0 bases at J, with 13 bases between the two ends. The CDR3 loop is CASSLRTVLMNTEAFF. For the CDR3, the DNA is TGTGCCAGCAGCTTAAGGACAGTCCTCATGAACACTGAAGCTTTCTTT.